This TCR beta chain comes out of a study of cytomegalovirus exposure and HLA in healthy donors. Notes on the study in general: The classifier reportedly diagnosed cytomegalovirus status with high specificity and sensitivity.

Method: immunoSEQ multiplex PCR; TCRdb's copy keeps in-frame clones and lacks some. The sample includes roughly 100,000 clones, roughly 85% of them seen just once. As regards this clone: Its antigen is unknown.

The clonotype originates from a man younger than 35 in good health and CMV-seropositive. Sequencing was carried out using PBMCs.

DNA for the CDR3: TGTGCCAGCAGTCCCGGACTAGCCTCCTCTGGGGCCAACGTCCTGACTTTC. Translating it yields CASSPGLASSGANVLTF. The chain carries TRBV28 and TRBJ2-6; 8 positions agree with TRBD2. The germline V gene has CDR1 MDHEN and CDR2 SYDVKM. The length of the CDR3 is 17 residues. V trimming: 5 bases; J trimming: 0 bases; junction bases outside the gene matches: 6.